These 12 T cell receptor beta chains came from one sample sequenced in a study of OX40 agonist ivuxolimab in advanced cancers. Sequencing was performed with immunoSEQ multiplex PCR; in TCRdb, only in-frame clones are kept and a portion is missing. The sample has 75,000 to 80,000 clones, just under 85% seen once; the top ten hold 1.5% to 2%. Sequenced here: CD4+ or CD8+ T cells sorted from blood, sampled in a trial of the OX40 agonist ivuxolimab. The receptors originated from an adult with an advanced solid tumor such as melanoma, head and neck, liver or kidney cancer.

The table lists this clone with a count of one. The chain has TRBV11-3 and TRBJ2-3; 15 bases map to TRBD2. V dropped 5 bases and J dropped 5; count of bases not matched to a gene: 8. The CDR3 is made up of 17 amino acids. Germline lookup yields CDR1 SGHNT and CDR2 YENEEA. The CDR3 protein is CASSPGLAGGPGDTQYF. The CDR3 DNA follows: TGTGCCAGCAGCCCAGGACTAGCGGGGGGGCCAGGAGATACGCAGTATTTT.

This chain connects TRBV5-5 to TRBJ1-5; 7 bases map to TRBD1. The ends lost 0 bases at V and 4 bases at J; junction bases unmatched: 1. Germline assignment: CDR1 SGHKS and CDR2 YYEKEE (reference sequence). The CDR3 runs to 14 residues. The CDR3 DNA reads TGTGCCAGCAGCTTGGAACAGGGGAATCAGCCCCAGCATTTT. Translated, it gives CASSLEQGNQPQHF.

The V and J genes are TRBV11-2 and TRBJ1-2; D unclear. Trimming removed 5 bases from V and 6 bases from J, with 13 bases in between. The CDR3 runs to 13 residues. Germline CDR1 reads SGHAT; CDR2 reads FQNNGV. In DNA form, the CDR3 reads TGTGCCAGCAGCCCTAATGGGTTCAATGGCTACACCTTC. This translates into CASSPNGFNGYTF.

The V and J genes are TRBV18 and TRBJ2-7, with 9 bases lining up with TRBD1. Germline lookup yields CDR1 KGHSH and CDR2 LQKENI. This CDR3 has 15 residues. V shed 0 bases and J 0 bases; nucleotides not matched to a gene: 0. CDR3 region: CASSPPTGGSYEQYF. The DNA of the CDR3 is TGTGCCAGCTCACCACCGACAGGGGGCTCCTACGAGCAGTACTTC.

The chain is built from TRBV19 and TRBJ1-3; possible D gene TRBD1, 5 bases. This CDR3 has 15 residues. V was clipped by 3 bases and J by 0 bases, with 9 bases between them. The V gene's germline CDR1 is LNHDA and CDR2 SQIVND (reference sequence). As DNA, the CDR3 is TGTGCCAGTAGTATGGCAGGGAACTCTGGAAACACCATATATTTT. Translated, it gives CASSMAGNSGNTIYF.

This chain uses TRBV2 with TRBJ2-1; the match to TRBD2 covers 8 bases. CDR1 SNHLY and CDR2 FYNNEI come from the germline V gene. The CDR3 contains 14 residues. V lost 8 bases to trimming and J lost 2 bases; unmatched junction nucleotides: 5. The CDR3 coding sequence is TGTGCCAGCCTAGAGGGACTAGCCTACAATGAGCAGTTCTTC. The encoded protein is CASLEGLAYNEQFF. The full variable domain, its missing parts supplied by reference TRBV2 and TRBJ2-1, is EPEVTQTPSHQVTQMGQEVILRCVPISNHLYFYWYRQILGQKVEFLVSFYNNEISEKSEIFDDQFSVERPDGSNFTLKIRSTKLEDSAMYFCASLEGLAYNEQFFGPGTRLTVL.

The rearrangement joins TRBV5-1 to TRBJ2-5, with 9 bases fitting TRBD1. The J call is doubtful: the DNA matches TRBJ2-7 better. The CDR3 is 15 amino acids. Germline lookup yields CDR1 SGHRS and CDR2 YFSETQ. Here the CDR3 DNA reads TGCGCCAGCAGCTTAATGACAGGGGGTACCTACGAGCAGTACTTC. Protein sequence: CASSLMTGGTYEQYF.

This clone showed up just once. CDR3 residues: CSVTPQTGSTDTQYF. DNA for the CDR3: TGCAGCGTCACACCTCAGACAGGTAGCACAGATACGCAGTATTTT. The chain employs TRBV29-1 and TRBJ2-3; tentative D call: TRBD1 (6 bases). Germline V gene lookup returns CDR1 SQVTM and CDR2 ANQGSEA. The CDR3 sequence is 15 residues long. Trimming took 6 bases from V and 0 from J, leaving 16 bases between them.

In this sample, this clone turned up once. The rearrangement links TRBV19 to TRBJ2-3; 7 bases map to TRBD1. Germline V gives CDR1 LNHDA, CDR2 SQIVND (reference sequence). The CDR3 sequence is 14 residues long. Trimming took 3 bases from V and 4 from J; bases not matched to a gene: 4. The DNA of the CDR3 is TGTGCCAGTAGTATTGAGGGGGCCCCAGATACGCAGTATTTT. It is translated as CASSIEGAPDTQYF.

The chain recombines TRBV19 with TRBJ1-5; 9 bases fit TRBD1. This CDR3 comprises 14 residues. Germline loops: CDR1 LNHDA, CDR2 SQIVND (reference sequence). The trim removed 5 bases at V and 5 bases at J, leaving 4 bases unmatched. CDR3 sequence reads: CASSLWTGDQPQHF. The CDR3 bases are TGTGCCAGTAGTCTTTGGACAGGGGATCAGCCCCAGCATTTT.

The chain recombines TRBV5-6 with TRBJ1-2; D may be TRBD1 (5 bases). This CDR3 comprises 15 residues. CDR1 SGHDT and CDR2 YYEEEE come from the germline V gene. V gave up 0 bases and J gave up 4 bases, with 13 bases separating them. CDR3 coding DNA: TGTGCCAGCAGCTTGGCCGGCGGGGCCCCCTATGGCTACACCTTC. Its protein product is CASSLAGGAPYGYTF. Based on the CDR3 plus reference TRBV5-6 and TRBJ1-2, the full variable domain is DAGVTQSPTHLIKTRGQQVTLRCSPKSGHDTVSWYQQALGQGPQFIFQYYEEEERQRGNFPDRFSGHQFPNYSSELNVNALLLGDSALYLCASSLAGGAPYGYTFGSGTRLTVV.

The chain links TRBV30 to TRBJ2-7, with 14 bases identical to TRBD2. The CDR3 is 13 amino acids. The V gene's germline CDR1 is GTSNPN and CDR2 SVGIG (reference sequence). The ends lost 5 bases at V and 4 bases at J; junction bases unmatched: 1. The CDR3 coding sequence is TGTGCCTGGGGGACTAGCGGGGGATACGAGCAGTACTTC. Residues: CAWGTSGGYEQYF. Full variable domain (rest looked up from reference TRBV30 and TRBJ2-7): SQTIHQWPATLVQPVGSPLSLECTVEGTSNPNLYWYRQAAGRGLQLLFYSVGIGQISSEVPQNLSASRPQDRQFILSSKKLLLSDSGFYLCAWGTSGGYEQYFGPGTRLTVT.